Sequencing of this TCR beta chain was carried out in a study of radiotherapy plus CTLA-4 blockade in lung cancer. This CDR3 is 16 amino acids long. Germline V gene sequence: CDR1 MGHDK, CDR2 SYGVNS. V dropped 1 base and J dropped 8 bases, with 18 bases sitting between them. Produced via immunoSEQ multiplex PCR; TCRdb's table is partial and in-frame only. The repertoire includes approximately 14,000 clones, 55% to 80% of them detected once, and about 46% sits in the top ten. This clone was observed a handful of times. Sequenced here: peripheral blood, sampled from a patient treated with radiotherapy plus ipilimumab. The rearrangement uses TRBV25-1 and TRBJ2-4; D may be TRBD2 (7 bases). The receptor comes from a human donor with non-small cell lung cancer whose response to radiotherapy plus ipilimumab could not be evaluated. The CDR3, as DNA: TGTGCCAGCAGTGAATCAGAGGGGGGGTCTTACGACATTCAGTACTTC. Its protein product is CASSESEGGSYDIQYF.